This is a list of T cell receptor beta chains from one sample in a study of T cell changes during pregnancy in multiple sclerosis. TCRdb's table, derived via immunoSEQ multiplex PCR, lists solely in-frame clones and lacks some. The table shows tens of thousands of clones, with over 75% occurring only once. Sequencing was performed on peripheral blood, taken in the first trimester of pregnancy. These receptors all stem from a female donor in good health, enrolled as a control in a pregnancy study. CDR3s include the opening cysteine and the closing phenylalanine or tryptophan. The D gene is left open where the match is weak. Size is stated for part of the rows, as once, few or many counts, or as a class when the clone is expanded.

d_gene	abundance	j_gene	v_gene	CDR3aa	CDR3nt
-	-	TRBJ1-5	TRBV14	CASGWRRNNSNQPQHF	TGTGCCAGCGGCTGGCGGAGAAATAATAGCAATCAGCCCCAGCATTTT
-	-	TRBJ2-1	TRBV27	CASSLSLGSYNEQFF	TGTGCCAGCAGTTTATCGCTGGGCAGCTACAATGAGCAGTTCTTC
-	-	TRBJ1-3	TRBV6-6	CASSYATPGSGNTIYF	TGTGCCAGCAGTTACGCTACGCCCGGCTCTGGAAACACCATATATTTT
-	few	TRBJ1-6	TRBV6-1	CASSESLAGEGSPLHF	TGTGCCAGCAGTGAATCGTTGGCAGGGGAAGGTTCACCCCTCCACTTT
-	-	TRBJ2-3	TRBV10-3	CAISAPRLGTDTQYF	TGTGCCATCAGTGCGCCTAGACTTGGCACAGATACGCAGTATTTT
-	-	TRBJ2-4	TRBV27	CASSPQGLDIQYF	TGTGCCAGCAGTCCCCAGGGATTGGACATTCAGTACTTC
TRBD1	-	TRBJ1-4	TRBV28	CASSPAGTAHNEKLFF	TGTGCCAGCAGTCCCGCCGGGACAGCCCATAATGAAAAACTGTTTTTT
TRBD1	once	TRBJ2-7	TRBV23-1	CASSQSRDRGRAEQYF	TGCGCCAGCAGTCAATCCCGAGACAGGGGTAGGGCCGAGCAGTACTTC
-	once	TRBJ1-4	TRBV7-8	CASSPLPGGRATNEKLFF	TGTGCCAGCAGCCCCCTTCCGGGGGGTCGGGCAACTAATGAAAAACTGTTTTTT
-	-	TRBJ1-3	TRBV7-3	CASSPFPGAGNTIYF	TGTGCCAGCAGCCCCTTTCCAGGGGCTGGAAACACCATATATTTT
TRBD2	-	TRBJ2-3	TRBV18	CASSRRDYTDTQYF	TGTGCCAGCTCCCGCCGGGACTACACAGATACGCAGTATTTT
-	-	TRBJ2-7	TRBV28	CASSPALRGNEQYF	TGTGCCAGCAGTCCCGCCCTTCGGGGGAACGAGCAGTACTTC
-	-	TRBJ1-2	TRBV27	CASSFAGALGGYTF	TGTGCCAGCAGTTTCGCAGGGGCTTTGGGTGGCTACACCTTC
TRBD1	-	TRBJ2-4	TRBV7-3	CASSRGQGDIQYF	TGTGCCAGCAGCCGCGGACAGGGGGACATTCAGTACTTC
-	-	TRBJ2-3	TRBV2	CASRAGADTQYF	TGTGCCAGCAGGGCAGGGGCAGATACGCAGTATTTT
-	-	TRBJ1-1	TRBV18	CASTFRDTPVNTEAFF	TGTGCCAGCACTTTCCGGGACACCCCGGTGAACACTGAAGCTTTCTTT
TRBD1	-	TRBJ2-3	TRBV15	CATGGTGADTQYF	TGTGCCACCGGGGGAACAGGGGCAGATACGCAGTATTTT
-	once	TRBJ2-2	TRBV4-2	CASSQDPGSNTGELFF	TGTGCCAGCAGCCAAGATCCGGGATCGAACACCGGGGAGCTGTTTTTT
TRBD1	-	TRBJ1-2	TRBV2	CASRGRSGGNYGYTF	TGTGCCAGCAGGGGGCGATCAGGGGGCAACTATGGCTACACCTTC
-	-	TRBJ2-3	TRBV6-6	CASILRRASTDTQYF	TGTGCCAGCATCCTCCGGCGGGCGAGCACAGATACGCAGTATTTT
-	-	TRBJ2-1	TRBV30	CAWSVLAIEQFF	TGTGCCTGGAGTGTACTAGCCATTGAGCAGTTCTTC
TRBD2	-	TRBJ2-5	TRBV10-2	CASSVFGGGQETQYF	TGCGCCAGCAGTGTTTTTGGCGGGGGGCAAGAGACCCAGTACTTC
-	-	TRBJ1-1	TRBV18	CASSPPGKGGTEAFF	TGTGCCAGCTCACCACCGGGAAAAGGGGGCACTGAAGCTTTCTTT
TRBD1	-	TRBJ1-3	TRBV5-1	CASSFDRVDSGNTIYF	TGCGCCAGCAGCTTCGACAGGGTAGACTCTGGAAACACCATATATTTT
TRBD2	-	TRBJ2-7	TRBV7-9	CASSLFAGGPGEQYF	TGTGCCAGCAGCTTATTCGCGGGAGGGCCGGGGGAGCAGTACTTC
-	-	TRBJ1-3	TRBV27	CASSLQGPGNTIYF	TGTGCCAGCAGTTTACAGGGGCCTGGAAACACCATATATTTT
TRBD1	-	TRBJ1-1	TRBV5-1	CASSLAATGEAFF	TGCGCCAGCAGCTTGGCCGCGACAGGGGAAGCTTTCTTT
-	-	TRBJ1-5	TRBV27	CASSPLSYSNQPQHF	TGTGCCAGCAGCCCCCTTTCGTATAGCAATCAGCCCCAGCATTTT
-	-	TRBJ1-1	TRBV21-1	CASSKKGGWGPNTEAFF	TGTGCCAGCAGCAAAAAAGGTGGTTGGGGGCCGAACACTGAAGCTTTCTTT
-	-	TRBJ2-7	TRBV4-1	CASSHDRSYEQYF	TGCGCCAGCAGCCACGACAGGTCCTACGAGCAGTACTTC
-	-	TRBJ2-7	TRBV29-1	CSVEDRGAAYDEQYF	TGCAGCGTTGAAGATCGGGGGGCAGCTTATGATGAGCAGTACTTC
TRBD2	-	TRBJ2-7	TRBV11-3	CASRGRTSSEQYF	TGTGCCAGCAGAGGACGGACTAGCAGCGAGCAGTACTTC
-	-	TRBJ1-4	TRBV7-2	CASSPRGGADEKLFF	TGTGCCAGCAGCCCCAGGGGAGGGGCGGATGAAAAACTGTTTTTT
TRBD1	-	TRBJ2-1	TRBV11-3	CASSAHRGQGSNEQFF	TGTGCCAGCAGCGCACACCGGGGACAGGGGTCCAATGAGCAGTTCTTC
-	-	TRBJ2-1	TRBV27	CAASEGSYNEQFF	TGTGCCGCCTCAGAGGGTTCCTACAATGAGCAGTTCTTC
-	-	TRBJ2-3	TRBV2	CASSELAVTDTQYF	TGTGCCAGCAGTGAATTAGCGGTCACAGATACGCAGTATTTT
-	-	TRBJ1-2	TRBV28	CASSPTVNYGYTF	TGTGCCAGCAGTCCTACAGTAAACTATGGCTACACCTTC
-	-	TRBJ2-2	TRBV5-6	CASSWQNTGELFF	TGTGCCAGCAGCTGGCAGAACACCGGGGAGCTGTTTTTT
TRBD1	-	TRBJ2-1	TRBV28	CASSLSGTASDEQFF	TGTGCCAGCAGTTTATCTGGGACAGCATCTGATGAGCAGTTCTTC
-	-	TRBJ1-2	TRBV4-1	CASSQPGTTYGYTF	TGCGCCAGCAGCCAACCCGGGACAACCTATGGCTACACCTTC
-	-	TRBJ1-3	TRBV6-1	CASTPSPRSGNTIYF	TGTGCCAGCACCCCATCCCCGCGCTCTGGAAACACCATATATTTT
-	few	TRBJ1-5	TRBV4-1	CASSQTMTVTQHF	TGCGCCAGCAGCCAAACGATGACAGTGACCCAGCATTTT
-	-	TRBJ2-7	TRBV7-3	CASSLQANSYEQYF	TGTGCCAGCAGCTTACAGGCTAACTCCTACGAGCAGTACTTC
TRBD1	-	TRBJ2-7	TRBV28	CASSLKSDRGLPYEQYF	TGTGCCAGCAGTTTAAAATCGGACAGGGGGCTCCCCTACGAGCAGTACTTC
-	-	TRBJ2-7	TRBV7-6	CASSLATGPAAGEQYF	TGTGCCAGCAGCTTAGCAACCGGACCAGCCGCGGGTGAGCAGTACTTC
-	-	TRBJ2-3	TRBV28	CASSSPLGLARLGTQYF	TGTGCCAGCAGTTCGCCCCTGGGACTTGCCCGGTTAGGTACGCAGTATTTT
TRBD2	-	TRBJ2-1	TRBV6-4	CASSGLAGNNEQFF	TGTGCCAGCAGTGGACTAGCGGGGAACAATGAGCAGTTCTTC
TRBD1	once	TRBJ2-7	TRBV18	CASSPQQGEWFYEQYF	TGTGCCAGCTCACCTCAACAGGGGGAATGGTTCTACGAGCAGTACTTC
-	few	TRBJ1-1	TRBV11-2	CASRPDARSQAFF	TGTGCCAGCAGGCCTGATGCAAGGAGCCAAGCTTTCTTT
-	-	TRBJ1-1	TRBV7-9	CASSLLSPRAFF	TGTGCCAGCAGCTTACTTTCCCCGAGAGCTTTCTTT
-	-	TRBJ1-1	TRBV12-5	CASEFGGGAEAFF	TGTGCTAGTGAATTTGGGGGCGGAGCTGAAGCTTTCTTT
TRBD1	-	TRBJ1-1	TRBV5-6	CASTPLWTGITEAFF	TGTGCCAGCACCCCCCTCTGGACAGGGATCACTGAAGCTTTCTTT
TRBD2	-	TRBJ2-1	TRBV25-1	CASSPLAARYNEQFF	TGTGCCAGCAGTCCCCTAGCGGCTAGATACAATGAGCAGTTCTTC
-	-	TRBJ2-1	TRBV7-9	CASSSEGAESYNEQFF	TGTGCCAGCAGCTCGGAGGGAGCGGAATCCTACAATGAGCAGTTCTTC
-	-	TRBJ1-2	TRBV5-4	CASSLGGLSVVYTF	TGTGCCAGCAGCTTGGGGGGACTGAGTGTAGTCTACACCTTC
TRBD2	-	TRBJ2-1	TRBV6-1	CAGQREAWDEQFF	TGTGCCGGCCAGCGGGAGGCTTGGGATGAGCAGTTCTTC
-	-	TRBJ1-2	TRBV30	CAWSVPGLGRPYGYTF	TGTGCCTGGAGTGTACCTGGGCTGGGGCGCCCCTATGGCTACACCTTC
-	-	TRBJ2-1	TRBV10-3	CAIPAPDRGSNEQFF	TGTGCCATTCCGGCCCCGGACAGAGGGTCTAATGAGCAGTTCTTC
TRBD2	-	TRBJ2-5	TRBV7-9	CASSPRLAGGTGETQYF	TGTGCCAGCAGCCCCCGACTAGCGGGGGGGACAGGCGAGACCCAGTACTTC
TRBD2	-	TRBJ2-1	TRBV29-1	CSVAGLAGGEQFF	TGCAGCGTCGCCGGACTAGCGGGGGGCGAGCAGTTCTTC